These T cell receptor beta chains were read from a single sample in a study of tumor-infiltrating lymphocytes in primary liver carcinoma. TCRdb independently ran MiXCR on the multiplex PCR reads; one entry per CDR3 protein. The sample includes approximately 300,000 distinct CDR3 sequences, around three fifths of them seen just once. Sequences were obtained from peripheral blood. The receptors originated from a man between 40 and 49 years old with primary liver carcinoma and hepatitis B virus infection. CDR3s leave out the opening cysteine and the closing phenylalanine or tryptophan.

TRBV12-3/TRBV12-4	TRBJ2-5	ASSLILRLAGGPRETQY
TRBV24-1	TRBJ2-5	ATSDLREGPETQY
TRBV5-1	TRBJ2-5	ASSLEILAGGTRDRAQY
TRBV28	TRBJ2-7	PSSLLPYYEQY
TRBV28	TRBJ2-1	ASSRWSEQF
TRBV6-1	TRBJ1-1	ASRLFRDSITGAF
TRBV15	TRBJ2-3	ATSRDGSSTDTQY
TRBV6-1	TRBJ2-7	ASSERQTYEQY
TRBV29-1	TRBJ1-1	SVTWGLLLDTQAF
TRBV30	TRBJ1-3	AWKAGSDTIY
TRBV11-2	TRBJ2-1	ASSALAGGPNKQF
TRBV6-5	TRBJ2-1	ASSYSIPNSYNEQF
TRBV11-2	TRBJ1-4	ASSPVGQTDNEELF
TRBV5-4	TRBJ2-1	ASSLEAHNEQF
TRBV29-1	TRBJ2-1	SVCGGRNGQF
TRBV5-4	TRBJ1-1	ASSLGILNTEAF
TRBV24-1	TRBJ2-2	ATSDTIGTIGELF
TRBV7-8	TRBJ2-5	ASSFSEQETQY
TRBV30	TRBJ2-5	AWSVPSGQTQY
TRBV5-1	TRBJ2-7	ASSLTGTSGINKQY
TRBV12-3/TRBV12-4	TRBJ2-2	TSSTGSISTGELF
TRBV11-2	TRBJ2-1	ASSSLTGGGNEQF
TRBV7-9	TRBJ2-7	ASSRSSGPGQGEQY
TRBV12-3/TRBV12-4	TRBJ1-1	ASSLSGQGGAF
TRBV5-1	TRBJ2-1	ASSLYPQGGYNEQF
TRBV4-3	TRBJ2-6	ASSQGGTGANVLT
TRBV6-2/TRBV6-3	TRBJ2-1	ATATRGEYNEQF
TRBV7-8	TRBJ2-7	ASSGHRVGGTYKQY
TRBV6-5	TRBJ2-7	ATWDRPYEQY
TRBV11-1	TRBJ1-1	ASNLDCEAF
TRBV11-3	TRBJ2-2	ASSQSSPGPTGELF
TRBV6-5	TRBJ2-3	ATGQPSTDTQY
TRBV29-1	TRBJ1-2	SALQGDHGYT
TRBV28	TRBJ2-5	AGTQTGETQY
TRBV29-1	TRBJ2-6	SVELANSGVKVLT
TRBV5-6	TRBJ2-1	AISLRGLADGQF
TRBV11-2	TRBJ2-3	DSSLVRTGHEDTQY
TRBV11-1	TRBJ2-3	DSSSQTGTYTQY
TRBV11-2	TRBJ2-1	ASSLGLAGDNEQF
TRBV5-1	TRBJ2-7	ASSLGPGGTTEQY
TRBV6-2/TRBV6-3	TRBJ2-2	ASRGGRADTGELF
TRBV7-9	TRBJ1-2	ASSLVNNYGYT
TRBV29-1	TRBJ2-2	SVGTVCPNTGELF
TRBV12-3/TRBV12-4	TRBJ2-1	ASSAGTGGFLRNEQF
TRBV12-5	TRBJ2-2	TTATLNTGELF
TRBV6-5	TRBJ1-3	ASSFGQGRVGNTIC
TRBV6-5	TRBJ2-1	ASSYTDGTLGEQF
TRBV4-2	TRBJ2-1	ASSQETGAYNEQF
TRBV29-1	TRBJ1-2	SVAPRLQGAFGYT
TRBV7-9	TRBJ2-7	ASGGYYEQY
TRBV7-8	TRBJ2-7	ASSPDRISSYEQY
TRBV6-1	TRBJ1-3	VSSTTGDSGNTIY
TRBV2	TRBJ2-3	ASSIQVPTDTQY
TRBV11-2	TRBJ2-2	ASSLARTTPTGELL
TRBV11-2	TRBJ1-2	ASSLGAGQGASRYT
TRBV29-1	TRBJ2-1	SLGTGGSEQF
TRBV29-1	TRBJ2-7	SVGGTSGREQY
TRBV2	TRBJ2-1	ASTGLADPDDGDEQF
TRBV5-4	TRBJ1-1	ASSRGGAGTHTEAF